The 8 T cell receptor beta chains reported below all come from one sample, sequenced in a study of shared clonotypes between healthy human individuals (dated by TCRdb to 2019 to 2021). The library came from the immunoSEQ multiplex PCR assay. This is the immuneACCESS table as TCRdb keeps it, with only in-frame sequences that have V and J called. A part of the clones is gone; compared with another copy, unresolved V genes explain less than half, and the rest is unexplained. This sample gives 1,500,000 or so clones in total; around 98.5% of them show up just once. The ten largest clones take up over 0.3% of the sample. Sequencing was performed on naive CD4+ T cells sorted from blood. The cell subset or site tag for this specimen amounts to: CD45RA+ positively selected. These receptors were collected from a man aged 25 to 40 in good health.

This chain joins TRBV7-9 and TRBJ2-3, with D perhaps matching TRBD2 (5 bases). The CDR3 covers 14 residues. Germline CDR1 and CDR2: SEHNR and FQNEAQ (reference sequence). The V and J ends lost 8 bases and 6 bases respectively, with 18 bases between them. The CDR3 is CASRIFERPDTQYF. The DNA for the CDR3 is TGTGCCAGCCGAATCTTCGAGCGGCCGGATACGCAGTATTTT.

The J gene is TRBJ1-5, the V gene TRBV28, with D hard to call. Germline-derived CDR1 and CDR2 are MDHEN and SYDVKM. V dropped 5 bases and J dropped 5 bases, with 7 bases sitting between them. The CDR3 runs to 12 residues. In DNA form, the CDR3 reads TGTGCCAGCAGTAGTTTCGATCAGCCCCAGCATTTT. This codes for CASSSFDQPQHF.

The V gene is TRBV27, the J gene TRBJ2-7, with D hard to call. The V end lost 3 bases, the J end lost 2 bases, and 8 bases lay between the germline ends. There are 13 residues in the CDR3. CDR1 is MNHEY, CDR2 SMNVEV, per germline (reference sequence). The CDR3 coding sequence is TGTGCCAGCAGTTTCCGGACGACCTACGAGCAGTACTTC. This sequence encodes CASSFRTTYEQYF.

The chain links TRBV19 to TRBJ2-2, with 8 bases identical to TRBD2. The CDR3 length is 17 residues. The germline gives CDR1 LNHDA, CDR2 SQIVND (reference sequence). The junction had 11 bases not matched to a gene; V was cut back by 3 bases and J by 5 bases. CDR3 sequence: CASSIIGAGVGTGELFF. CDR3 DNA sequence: TGTGCCAGTAGTATCATTGGAGCGGGAGTTGGTACCGGGGAGCTGTTTTTT.

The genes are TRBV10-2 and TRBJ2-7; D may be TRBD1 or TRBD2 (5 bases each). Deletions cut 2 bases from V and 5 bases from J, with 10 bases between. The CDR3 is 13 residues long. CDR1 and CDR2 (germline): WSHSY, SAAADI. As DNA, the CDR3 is TGCGCCAGCAGTGAGCGCAGGGACCACGAGCAGTACTTC. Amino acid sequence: CASSERRDHEQYF.

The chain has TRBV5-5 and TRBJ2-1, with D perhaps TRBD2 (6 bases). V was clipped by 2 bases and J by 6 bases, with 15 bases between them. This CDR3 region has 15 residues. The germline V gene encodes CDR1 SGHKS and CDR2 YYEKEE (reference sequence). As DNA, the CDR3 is TGTGCCAGCAGCTTATTCCCTAGCGTCGCCAATGAGCAGTTCTTC. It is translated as CASSLFPSVANEQFF.

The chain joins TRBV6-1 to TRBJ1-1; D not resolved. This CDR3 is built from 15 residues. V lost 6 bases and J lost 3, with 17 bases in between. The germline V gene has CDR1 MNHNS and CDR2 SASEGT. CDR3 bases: TGTGCCAGCAGCGAGTCGGACCTTAGGTACACTGAAGCTTTCTTT. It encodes CASSESDLRYTEAFF.

The DNA for the CDR3 is TGTGCCAGCATTTCTAACAATGAGCAGTTCTTC. It codes for CASISNNEQFF. The chain carries TRBV28 and TRBJ2-1; D is uncertain. The CDR3 is 11 amino acids. The V end lost 7 bases, the J end lost 5 bases, and 6 bases lay between the germline ends. CDR1 and CDR2 (germline): MDHEN, SYDVKM.